These 27 T cell receptor beta chains were sequenced from one sample in a study of blood T cell repertoires in COVID-19. The assay was immunoSEQ multiplex PCR, and TCRdb's table has in-frame clones only and misses some. The table shows some 97,000 clones, with more than 90% occurring only once. Sequencing was carried out using peripheral blood. Source of these receptors: a man in his sixties or seventies with acute or convalescent COVID-19.

The chain is built from TRBV9 and TRBJ2-1; 7 nucleotides line up with TRBD2. In germline, CDR1 is SGDLS, CDR2 YYNGEE. The CDR3 sequence is 15 residues long. With 1 base clipped from V and 9 bases from J, the junction kept 10 bases outside the gene matches. The CDR3 is CASSVTGRGRAEQFF. In DNA, the CDR3 is TGTGCCAGCAGCGTAACGGGGCGCGGGAGAGCTGAGCAGTTCTTC. Full variable domain (outside the CDR3, taken from reference TRBV9 and TRBJ2-1): DSGVTQTPKHLITATGQRVTLRCSPRSGDLSVYWYQQSLDQGLQFLIQYYNGEERAKGNILERFSAQQFPDLHSELNLSSLELGDSALYFCASSVTGRGRAEQFFGPGTRLTVL.

The chain has TRBV5-4 and TRBJ1-6; 10 bases are shared with TRBD1. This CDR3 is 15 amino acids long. Trimming at V came to 4 bases and at J to 10 bases, leaving 8 bases not matched to a gene. CDR1 and CDR2 (germline): SGHNT, YYREEE (reference sequence). CDR3 sequence: CASSGPGTGESPLHF. The CDR3 coding sequence is TGTGCCAGCAGCGGACCCGGGACAGGGGAATCACCCCTCCACTTT.

Points on this clone: Different DNA sequences within this sample yield the same CDR3. The chain links TRBV20-1 to TRBJ1-2; D is undetermined. V lost 0 bases to trimming and J lost 5 bases, with 4 bases between them. This CDR3 comprises 11 residues. Germline CDR1 reads DFQATT; CDR2 reads SNEGSKA (reference sequence). Here the CDR3 reads CSARDSYGYTF. In DNA form, the CDR3 reads TGCAGTGCTAGAGATTCTTATGGCTACACCTTC.

J is TRBJ1-2 and V is TRBV7-9; the D is unclear. Germline CDR1 SEHNR, CDR2 FQNEAQ (reference sequence). This CDR3 has 15 residues. V lost 5 bases, J lost 7 bases, and 20 bases lay in between. In nucleotides, the CDR3 is TGTGCCAGCAGCCCTGGTAGAGGGCGGTTGGGTGGCTACACCTTC. It codes for CASSPGRGRLGGYTF.

This chain links TRBV15 with TRBJ1-2; no clear D. V lost 1 base to trimming and J lost 7 bases, with 4 bases between them. Per germline, CDR1 LNHNV and CDR2 YYDKDF (reference sequence). The CDR3 is 11 amino acids. CDR3 in DNA: TGTGCCACCAGCAGAGGGGCTGGCTACACCTTC. This sequence encodes CATSRGAGYTF.

Written as DNA, the CDR3 is TGTGCCAGCAAGTCCGGGACAGGGGACACCCACGAGCAGTACTTC. Translated: CASKSGTGDTHEQYF. J is TRBJ2-7 and V is TRBV5-4; 10 bases align to TRBD1. V trimming: 6 bases; J trimming: 5 bases; junction bases outside the gene matches: 11. Per the germline V gene, CDR1 is SGHNT and CDR2 is YYREEE (reference sequence). The CDR3 sequence is 15 residues long.

The genes are TRBV6-6 and TRBJ1-4; TRBD1 aligns across 8 bases. The CDR3 is 14 residues long. Trimming at V came to 4 bases and at J to 8 bases, leaving 6 bases not matched to a gene. Germline assignment: CDR1 MNHNY and CDR2 SVGAGI (reference sequence). CDR3 sequence: CASSSTGAPEKLFF. The CDR3 DNA reads TGTGCCAGCAGTTCGACAGGGGCCCCCGAAAAACTGTTTTTT.

This sequence joins TRBV5-4 and TRBJ1-6, with TRBD1 matching over 11 bases. Germline CDR1 SGHNT, CDR2 YYREEE (reference sequence). The CDR3 totals 15 residues. V trimming: 0 bases; J trimming: 8 bases; junction bases outside the gene matches: 1. The CDR3, as DNA: TGTGCCAGCAGCTTGGAGGGACAGGGGGATTCACCCCTCCACTTT. It encodes CASSLEGQGDSPLHF.

This clone was detected a few times. The CDR3 DNA reads TGCAGCGTTGAAGATTTGGACAGTTATGGCTACACCTTC. Amino acids: CSVEDLDSYGYTF. The chain couples TRBV29-1 to TRBJ1-2; maybe TRBD1 (6 bases). Trimming removed 0 bases from V and 5 bases from J, with 10 bases in between. The germline gives CDR1 SQVTM, CDR2 ANQGSEA. This CDR3 has 13 residues.

The chain employs TRBV4-2 and TRBJ2-1; 11 bases agree with TRBD2. The ends lost 4 bases at V and 1 base at J; junction bases unmatched: 6. The CDR3 consists of 17 residues. CDR1 LGHNA and CDR2 YNFKEQ come from the germline V gene. The CDR3 DNA sequence: TGTGCCAGCAGCCCGCGTAGCGGGGGGGCTTCCTACAATGAGCAGTTCTTC. Its translation: CASSPRSGGASYNEQFF.

The chain uses TRBV29-1 and TRBJ2-1; D is perhaps TRBD2 (5 bases). The V and J ends lost 4 bases and 7 bases respectively, with 20 bases between them. Looked up from germline, CDR1 is SQVTM and CDR2 is ANQGSEA. CDR3 length: 15 amino acids. The CDR3 loop reads CSVGAFRLSGNEQFF. The CDR3 DNA sequence: TGCAGCGTTGGGGCATTTAGGCTTTCGGGGAATGAGCAGTTCTTC.

The count of this clone is one. V usage is TRBV18 and J usage is TRBJ2-1; D call uncertain. V shed 3 bases and J shed 8 bases, with 17 bases lying between them. This CDR3 is built from 15 residues. From germline, CDR1 is KGHSH and CDR2 LQKENI. CDR3 DNA sequence: TGTGCCAGCTCACCGAGGAATAGAAATCTGGATGAGCAGTTCTTC. Translated, it gives CASSPRNRNLDEQFF.

The J gene is TRBJ2-7, the V gene TRBV19; 7 positions agree with TRBD1. The CDR3 runs to 14 residues. V was pared by 4 bases and J by 3 bases, with 6 bases of the junction left unmatched. Germline assignment: CDR1 LNHDA and CDR2 SQIVND (reference sequence). CDR3 protein: CASSSQTGIYEQYF. CDR3 DNA: TGTGCCAGTAGTAGTCAGACAGGGATCTACGAGCAGTACTTC.

This chain joins TRBV5-1 and TRBJ2-1; the D gene is possibly TRBD2 (6 bases). V shed 0 bases and J shed 1 base, with 11 bases lying between them. CDR3 length: 16 amino acids. Per the germline V gene, CDR1 is SGHRS and CDR2 is YFSETQ. CDR3 residues: CASSLGGLASYNEQFF. CDR3 coding DNA: TGCGCCAGCAGCTTGGGAGGGCTAGCGTCCTACAATGAGCAGTTCTTC.

The gene calls are TRBV6-5 and TRBJ1-2; unclear D gene. This CDR3 region has 13 residues. Trimming cost V 5 bases and J 2 bases, with 9 bases left between them. In germline, CDR1 is MNHEY, CDR2 SVGAGI. The CDR3 loop is CASSRDGNYGYTF. The CDR3 bases are TGTGCCAGCAGTCGAGACGGGAACTATGGCTACACCTTC.

This rearrangement joins TRBV6-2 or TRBV6-3 to TRBJ2-1, with 9 bases matching TRBD1. V lost 5 bases to trimming and J lost 8 bases; unmatched junction nucleotides: 10. The CDR3 covers 15 residues. Per germline, CDR1 MNHEY and CDR2 SVGEGT. The DNA of the CDR3 is TGTGCCAGCAGTGACCCGGGACAGGGAATGTATGAGCAGTTCTTC. The encoded protein is CASSDPGQGMYEQFF.

This clone has just one count. This sequence joins TRBV6-4 and TRBJ1-5, with a tentative D call TRBD1 (5 bases). Germline V gene lookup returns CDR1 MRHNA and CDR2 SNTAGT. V gave up 1 base and J gave up 3 bases, with 10 bases separating them. The CDR3 has 15 amino acids. As DNA, the CDR3 is TGTGCCAGCAGTGACTTGCGGGACCTCAATCAGCCCCAGCATTTT. Translated: CASSDLRDLNQPQHF.

The CDR3 here is CASSPAGLYSNQPQHF. CDR3 coding DNA: TGTGCCAGCTCACCGGCGGGGCTATATAGCAATCAGCCCCAGCATTTT. V usage is TRBV18 and J usage is TRBJ1-5, with a weak D call TRBD1 (5 bases). V lost 3 bases to trimming and J lost 0 bases, with 12 bases between them. The CDR3 consists of 16 residues. In germline, CDR1 is KGHSH, CDR2 LQKENI.

This sequence joins TRBV4-2 and TRBJ2-7; D may be TRBD2 (7 bases). The CDR3 consists of 15 residues. From germline, CDR1 is LGHNA and CDR2 YNFKEQ. The V gene lost 0 bases and the J gene lost 5 bases, with 14 bases spanning the gap. The CDR3: CASSQEAGAADEQYF. The CDR3 coding sequence is TGTGCCAGCAGCCAAGAGGCGGGGGCCGCGGACGAGCAGTACTTC.

The J gene is TRBJ1-5, the V gene TRBV6-5; the D gene is possibly TRBD1 (6 bases). CDR1 is MNHEY, CDR2 SVGAGI, per germline. With 6 bases removed from V and 6 bases from J, the gap between germline ends came to 12 bases. The CDR3 length is 13 residues. CDR3 DNA: TGTGCCAGCAGCAATTCAGGGGCTCAGCCCCAGCATTTT. This translates into CASSNSGAQPQHF.

V is TRBV19 and J is TRBJ1-6, with TRBD1 as a possible D gene (5 bases). This CDR3 region has 15 residues. V was shortened by 7 bases and J by 6 bases, with 16 bases between the two germline ends. CDR1 and CDR2 from the germline V gene are LNHDA and SQIVND (reference sequence). CDR3 region: CASNTGGRVNSPLHF. CDR3 coding DNA: TGTGCCAGTAATACAGGAGGGAGGGTTAATTCACCCCTCCACTTT.

The chain combines TRBV7-9 with TRBJ2-7, with D uncertain. The V end was cut by 4 bases, the J end by 6 bases, with 13 bases between. The CDR3 runs 13 residues. From germline, CDR1 is SEHNR and CDR2 FQNEAQ (reference sequence). The CDR3 protein is CASSSETSSEQYF. CDR3 in DNA: TGTGCCAGCAGCTCGGAGACTTCCAGCGAGCAGTACTTC. Full variable domain (outside the CDR3, taken from reference TRBV7-9 and TRBJ2-7): DTGVSQNPRHKITKRGQNVTFRCDPISEHNRLYWYRQTLGQGPEFLTYFQNEAQLEKSRLLSDRFSAERPKGSFSTLEIQRTEQGDSAMYLCASSSETSSEQYFGPGTRLTVT.

The chain is built from TRBV29-1 and TRBJ1-2; TRBD1 might be the D (5 bases). The CDR3 totals 16 residues. Germline CDR1 is SQVTM and CDR2 is ANQGSEA. V was cut by 3 bases and J by 4 bases, with 21 bases left in between. The CDR3 loop reads CSVEVTAAYQGYGYTF. CDR3 DNA: TGCAGCGTTGAGGTGACAGCCGCCTATCAAGGCTATGGCTACACCTTC.

The chain uses TRBV5-1 and TRBJ1-4; D might be TRBD1 (6 bases). The CDR3 totals 15 residues. V was cut by 2 bases and J by 8 bases, with 16 bases left in between. Germline CDR1 and CDR2: SGHRS and YFSETQ. CDR3 in amino acids: CASSFGNRVGEKLFF. CDR3 nucleotides: TGCGCCAGCAGCTTTGGGAACAGGGTTGGAGAAAAACTGTTTTTT.

The chain joins TRBV4-1 to TRBJ2-7, with D possibly TRBD1 on 6 matching bases. The CDR3 sequence is 14 residues long. V was clipped by 3 bases and J by 9 bases, with 18 bases between them. Germline V CDR1 and CDR2: MGHRA, YSYEKL. CDR3 in amino acids: CASSQETGTQAQYF. The CDR3 coding sequence is TGCGCCAGCAGCCAGGAAACAGGGACCCAGGCGCAGTACTTC.

The chain couples TRBV4-1 to TRBJ1-6; D gene ambiguous. This CDR3 contains 17 residues. Germline V CDR1 and CDR2: MGHRA, YSYEKL. Trimming cost V 0 bases and J 0 bases, with 9 bases left between them. The DNA for the CDR3 is TGCGCCAGCAGCCAAGACGCGGTGTACTCCTATAATTCACCCCTCCACTTT. Amino acids: CASSQDAVYSYNSPLHF.

V and J are TRBV7-9 and TRBJ1-4; D perhaps matches TRBD1 (5 bases). Germline lookup yields CDR1 SEHNR and CDR2 FQNEAQ (reference sequence). V gave up 1 base and J gave up 10 bases, with 16 bases separating them. This CDR3 contains 15 residues. CDR3 nucleotides: TGTGCCAGCAGCTTAGGTTCCAGGGCTGGCCGAAAACTGTTTTTT. Translated, it gives CASSLGSRAGRKLFF.